This T cell receptor (beta chain) was recovered during a study of cytomegalovirus exposure and HLA in healthy donors. Primers: 60 Vbeta forward and 13 Jbeta reverse. Clones were read by immunoSEQ multiplex PCR, and TCRdb kept only the in-frame ones, dropping some. The sample gives approximately 120,000 clones, 75% to 90% of which show up once; roughly 20% is in the top ten. The V and J ends lost 4 bases and 1 base, in that order; junction bases with no gene match: 5. Germline values: CDR1 SGDLS, CDR2 YYNGEE. There are 17 residues in the CDR3. This TCR was recovered from a man between 18 and 29 years old in good health and CMV-seropositive. The material sequenced was PBMCs. The chain uses TRBV9 and TRBJ2-3, with 14 positions matching TRBD2. CDR3 sequence: CASSPGLAGGRTDTQYF. Here the CDR3 DNA reads TGTGCCAGCAGCCCCGGACTAGCGGGGGGCCGCACAGATACGCAGTATTTT. The entire variable domain, with the rest obtained from reference TRBV9 and TRBJ2-3, is as follows: DSGVTQTPKHLITATGQRVTLRCSPRSGDLSVYWYQQSLDQGLQFLIQYYNGEERAKGNILERFSAQQFPDLHSELNLSSLELGDSALYFCASSPGLAGGRTDTQYFGPGTRLTVL.